This T cell receptor beta chain was identified in a study of T-cell reconstitution after alpha-beta-depleted transplantation in children. Study observations and caveats: Most T-cell counts and diversity one year after the transplant came from T cells that were newly produced. About two months after transplant, alpha-beta T cells reportedly came from several hundred expanded graft clones. Surviving recipient T cells and thymic progenitors underlay high day-60 TCRbeta diversity in some patients.

The sample holds a few counts of this clonotype. The antigen is not known. This CDR3 contains 15 residues. The trim removed 0 bases at V and 2 bases at J, leaving 5 bases unmatched. The germline V gene has CDR1 DFQATT and CDR2 SNEGSKA (reference sequence). Unique molecular identifiers were incorporated when the TCRbeta library was constructed. TCRdb re-called the PCR reads with MiXCR, one entry per CDR3 protein. This table holds about 300,000 distinct CDR3 sequences, 6% to 10% found once. This receptor was identified in a female patient aged 2 to 10 who had a stem cell transplant for Fanconi anemia, so the T cells may come from the graft donor. The input for sequencing was peripheral blood, taken 360 days after TCRalphabeta/CD19-depleted stem cell transplant. The rearrangement links TRBV20-1 to TRBJ1-1; 8 bases line up with TRBD1. The CDR3 coding sequence is TGCAGTGCTAGAGATAGGGACAGGAGAAACACTGAAGCTTTCTTT. As protein: CSARDRDRRNTEAFF.